This T cell receptor (beta chain) was identified in a study of glioma-infiltrating T cells after dendritic cell vaccination. Up to 2 ug genomic DNA was used for TCRB CDR3 amplification. Only in-frame clones appear in the TCRdb table, and some are missing; sequencing was by immunoSEQ multiplex PCR. Of under 100,000 clones listed, about 83% are singletons. V lost 3 bases, J lost 3 bases, and 6 bases stayed unmatched. The germline V gene has CDR1 SGHTA and CDR2 FQGNSA. The CDR3 is made up of 15 amino acids. This TCR derives from a human donor with glioblastoma. This chain uses TRBV7-2 with TRBJ1-1; 8 bases match TRBD1. Sample: blood, taken before dendritic cell vaccination. In DNA form, the CDR3 reads TGTGCCAGCAGCTTGAACAGGGGGAGGGACACTGAAGCTTTCTTT. Translated: CASSLNRGRDTEAFF. The complete variable domain, with remaining parts taken from reference TRBV7-2 and TRBJ1-1, reads GAGVSQSPSNKVTEKGKDVELRCDPISGHTALYWYRQSLGQGLEFLIYFQGNSAPDKSGLPSDRFSAERTGGSVSTLTIQRTQQEDSAVYLCASSLNRGRDTEAFFGQGTRLTVV.